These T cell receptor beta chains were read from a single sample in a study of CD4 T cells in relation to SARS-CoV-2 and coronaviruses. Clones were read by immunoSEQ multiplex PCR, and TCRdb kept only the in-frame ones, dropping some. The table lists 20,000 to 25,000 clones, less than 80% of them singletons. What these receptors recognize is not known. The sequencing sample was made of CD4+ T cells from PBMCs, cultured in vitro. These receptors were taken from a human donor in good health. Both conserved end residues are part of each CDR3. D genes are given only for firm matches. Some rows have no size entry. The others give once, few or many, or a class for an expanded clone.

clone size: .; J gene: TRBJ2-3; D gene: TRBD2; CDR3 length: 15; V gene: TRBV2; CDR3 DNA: TGTGCCAGCAGTGGGACTAGCGGATCAACAGATACGCAGTATTTT; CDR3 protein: CASSGTSGSTDTQYF
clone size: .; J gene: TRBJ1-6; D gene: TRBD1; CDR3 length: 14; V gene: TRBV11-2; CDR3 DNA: TGTGCCAGCAGCCTCAGGGGGGGTAATTCACCCCTCCACTTT; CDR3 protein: CASSLRGGNSPLHF
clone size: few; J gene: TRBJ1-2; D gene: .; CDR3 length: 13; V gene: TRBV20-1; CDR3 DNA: TGCAGTGCTAGTCGGACAGAGAATTATGGCTACACCTTC; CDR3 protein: CSASRTENYGYTF
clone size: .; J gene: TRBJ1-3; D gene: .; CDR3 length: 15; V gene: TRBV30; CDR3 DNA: TGTGCCTGGAGGGGACTGACTACCTCTGGAAACACCATATATTTT; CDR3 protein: CAWRGLTTSGNTIYF
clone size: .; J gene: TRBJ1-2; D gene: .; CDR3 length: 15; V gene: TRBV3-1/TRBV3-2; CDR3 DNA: TGTGCCAGCAGCCAACGGGCCCGGGTTGGTCATGGCTACACCTTC; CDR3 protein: CASSQRARVGHGYTF
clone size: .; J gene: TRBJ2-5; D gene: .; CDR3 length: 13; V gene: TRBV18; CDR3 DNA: TGTGCCAGCTCACCATGGTCGGGGCAGACCCAGTACTTC; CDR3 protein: CASSPWSGQTQYF
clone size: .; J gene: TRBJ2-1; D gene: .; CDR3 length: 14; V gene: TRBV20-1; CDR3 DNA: TGCAGTGCTAGTTTGGACCACCTGAGGAATGAGCAGTTCTTC; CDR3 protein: CSASLDHLRNEQFF
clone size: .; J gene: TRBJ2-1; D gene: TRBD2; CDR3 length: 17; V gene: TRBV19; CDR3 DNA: TGTGCCAGTAGTATAGGTGCGGTGGGGGGGTCGCACAATGAGCAGTTCTTC; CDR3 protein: CASSIGAVGGSHNEQFF
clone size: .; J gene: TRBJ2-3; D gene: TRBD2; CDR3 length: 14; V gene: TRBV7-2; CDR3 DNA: TGTGCCAGCAGCTTAGAATTACTAGCGGGTACGCAGTATTTT; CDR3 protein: CASSLELLAGTQYF
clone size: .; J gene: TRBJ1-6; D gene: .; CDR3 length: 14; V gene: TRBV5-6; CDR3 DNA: TGTGCCAGCAGCTTGGAGGGTCCGGGGTCACCCCTCCACTTT; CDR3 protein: CASSLEGPGSPLHF
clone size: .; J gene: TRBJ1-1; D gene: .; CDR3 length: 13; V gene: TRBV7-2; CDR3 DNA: TGTGCCAGCAGCCTCGGGTGGGGAACTGAAGCTTTCTTT; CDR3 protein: CASSLGWGTEAFF
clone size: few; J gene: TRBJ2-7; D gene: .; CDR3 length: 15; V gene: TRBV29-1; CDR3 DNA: TGCAGCGTTGTAGTCATGGGGCAGGACAACGAGGAGCAGTACTTC; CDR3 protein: CSVVVMGQDNEEQYF
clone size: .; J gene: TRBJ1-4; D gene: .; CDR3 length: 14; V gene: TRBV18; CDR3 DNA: TGTGCCAGCTCACCGCGAAGGGACGATGAAAAACTGTTTTTT; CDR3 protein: CASSPRRDDEKLFF
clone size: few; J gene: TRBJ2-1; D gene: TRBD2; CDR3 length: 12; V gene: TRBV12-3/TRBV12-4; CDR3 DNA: TGTGCCAGCAGTTTTCGGGGGGTTGAGCAGTTCTTC; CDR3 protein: CASSFRGVEQFF
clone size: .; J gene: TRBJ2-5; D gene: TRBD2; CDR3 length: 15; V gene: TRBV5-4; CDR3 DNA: TGTGCCAGCAGCTCCTCTAGCGGGGTTAAAGAGACCCAGTACTTC; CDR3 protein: CASSSSSGVKETQYF
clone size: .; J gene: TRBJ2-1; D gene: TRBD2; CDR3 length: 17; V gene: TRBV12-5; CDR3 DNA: TGTGCTAGTGGTTTGGAAAATTGGACTAGCGACCACAATGAGCAGTTCTTC; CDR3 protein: CASGLENWTSDHNEQFF
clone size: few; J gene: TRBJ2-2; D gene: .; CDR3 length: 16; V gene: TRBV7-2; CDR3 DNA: TGTGCCAGCAGCTTAACCGGGACACCGTTTACCGGGGAGCTGTTTTTT; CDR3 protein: CASSLTGTPFTGELFF
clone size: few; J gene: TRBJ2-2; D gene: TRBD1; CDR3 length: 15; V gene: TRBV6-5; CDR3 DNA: TGTGCCAGCAGGGGACAGGGGTTGGGCACCGGGGAGCTGTTTTTT; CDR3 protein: CASRGQGLGTGELFF
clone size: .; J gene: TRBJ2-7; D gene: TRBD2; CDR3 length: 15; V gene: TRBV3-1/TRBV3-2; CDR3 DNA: TGTGCCAGCAGCCAAGATAGCGGGAGTTTGTACGAGCAGTACTTC; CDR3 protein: CASSQDSGSLYEQYF
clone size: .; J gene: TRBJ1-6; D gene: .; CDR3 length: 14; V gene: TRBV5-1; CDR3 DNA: TGCGCCAGCACCACTGAGGGGAGGAATTCACCCCTCCACTTT; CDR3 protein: CASTTEGRNSPLHF
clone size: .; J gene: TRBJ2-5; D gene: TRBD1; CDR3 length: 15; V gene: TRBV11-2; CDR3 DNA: TGTGCCAGCAGCTCCCTAGTAGGGGGCTGGGAGACCCAGTACTTC; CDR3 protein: CASSSLVGGWETQYF
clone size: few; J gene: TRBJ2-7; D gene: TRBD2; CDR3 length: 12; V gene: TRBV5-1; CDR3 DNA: TGCGCCAGCACTCGGGAGGGATACGAGCAGTACTTC; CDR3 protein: CASTREGYEQYF
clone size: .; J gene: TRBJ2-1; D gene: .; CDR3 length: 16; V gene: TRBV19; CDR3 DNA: TGTGCCAGTAGTATCGACGATCCCCAATTGGGCCATGAGCAGTTCTTC; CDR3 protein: CASSIDDPQLGHEQFF
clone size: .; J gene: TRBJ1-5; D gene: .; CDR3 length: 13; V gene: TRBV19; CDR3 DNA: TGTGCCAGTAGTCAAGGGCTAAATCAGCCCCAGCATTTT; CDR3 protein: CASSQGLNQPQHF
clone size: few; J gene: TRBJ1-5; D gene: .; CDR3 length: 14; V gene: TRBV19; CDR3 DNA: TGTGCCACAGGATTTCAGGGTGGCAATCAGCCCCAGCATTTT; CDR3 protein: CATGFQGGNQPQHF
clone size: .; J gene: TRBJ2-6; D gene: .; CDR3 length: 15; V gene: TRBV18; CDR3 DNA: TGTGCCAGCTCAGACAGATCTCTTGGGGCCAACGTCCTGACTTTC; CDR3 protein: CASSDRSLGANVLTF
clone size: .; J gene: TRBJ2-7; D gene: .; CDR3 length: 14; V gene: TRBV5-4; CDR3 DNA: TGTGCCAGCAGCCAAGGACAGCCCGCCTACGAGCAGTACTTC; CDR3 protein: CASSQGQPAYEQYF
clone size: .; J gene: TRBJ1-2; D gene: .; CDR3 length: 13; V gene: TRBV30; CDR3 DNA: TGTGCCTGGAGTGTATACTCTAACTATGGCTACACCTTC; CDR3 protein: CAWSVYSNYGYTF
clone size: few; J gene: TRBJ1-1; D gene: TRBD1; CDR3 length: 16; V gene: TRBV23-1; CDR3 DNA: TGCGCCAGCAGTCATAGGACAGGGCCCCCGAACACTGAAGCTTTCTTT; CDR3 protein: CASSHRTGPPNTEAFF
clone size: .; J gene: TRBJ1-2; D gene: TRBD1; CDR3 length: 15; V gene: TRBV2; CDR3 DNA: TGTGCCAGCAGTGCTATGGGACAGGGTGACGGTGGCTACACCTTC; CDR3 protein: CASSAMGQGDGGYTF
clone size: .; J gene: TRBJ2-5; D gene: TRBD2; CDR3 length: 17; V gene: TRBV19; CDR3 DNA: TGTGCCAGTAGTATAGGGGCTAGCGGGGGCCGGTGGGAGACCCAGTACTTC; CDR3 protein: CASSIGASGGRWETQYF
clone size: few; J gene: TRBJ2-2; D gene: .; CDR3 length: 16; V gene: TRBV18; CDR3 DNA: TGTGCCAGCTCACCACCGAGGGCCGGGAGTGGCGGGGAGCTGTTTTTT; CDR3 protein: CASSPPRAGSGGELFF
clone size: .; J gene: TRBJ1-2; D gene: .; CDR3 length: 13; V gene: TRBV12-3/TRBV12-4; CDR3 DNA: TGTGCCAGCAGTTTCGACACCCCCTATGGCTACACCTTC; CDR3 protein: CASSFDTPYGYTF
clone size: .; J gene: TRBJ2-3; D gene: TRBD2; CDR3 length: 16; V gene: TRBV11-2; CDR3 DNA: TGTGCCAGCAGCCCTATGCTGGGGGGGGACACAGATACGCAGTATTTT; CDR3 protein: CASSPMLGGDTDTQYF
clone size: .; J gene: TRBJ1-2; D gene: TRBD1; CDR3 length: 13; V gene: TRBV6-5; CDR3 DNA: TGTGCCAGCTGCCGGGACAGGTCGAGTGGCTACACCTTC; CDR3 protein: CASCRDRSSGYTF
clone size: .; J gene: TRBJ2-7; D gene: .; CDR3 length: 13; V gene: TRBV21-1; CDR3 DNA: TGTGCCTCCGTTCGAGGGGGTTACTACGAGCAGTACTTC; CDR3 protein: CASVRGGYYEQYF